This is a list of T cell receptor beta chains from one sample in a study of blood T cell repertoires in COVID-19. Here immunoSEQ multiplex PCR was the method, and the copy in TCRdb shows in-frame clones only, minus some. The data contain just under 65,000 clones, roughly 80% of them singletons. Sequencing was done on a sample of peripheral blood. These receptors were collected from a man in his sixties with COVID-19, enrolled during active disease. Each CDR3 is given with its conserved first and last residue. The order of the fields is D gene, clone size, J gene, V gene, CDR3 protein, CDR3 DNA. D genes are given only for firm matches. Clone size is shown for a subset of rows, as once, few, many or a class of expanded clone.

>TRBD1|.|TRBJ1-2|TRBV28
CASSFEGTGPLF
TGTGCCAGCAGTTTTGAGGGGACAGGGCCCCTCTTC
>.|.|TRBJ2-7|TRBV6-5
CASRKTSDEQYF
TGTGCCAGCAGAAAGACTAGTGACGAGCAGTACTTC
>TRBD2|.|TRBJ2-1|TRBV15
CATSTSGGGTNEQFF
TGTGCCACCAGCACGTCGGGGGGGGGAACCAATGAGCAGTTCTTC
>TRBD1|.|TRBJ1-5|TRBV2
CASSERDRLQPQHF
TGTGCCAGCAGTGAGAGGGACAGACTGCAGCCCCAGCATTTT
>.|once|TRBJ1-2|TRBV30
CAWRQQAPGYTF
TGTGCCTGGAGACAGCAGGCCCCGGGCTACACCTTC
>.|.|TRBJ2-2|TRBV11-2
CASSYTRSGELFF
TGTGCCAGCAGCTATACGAGGTCCGGGGAGCTGTTTTTT
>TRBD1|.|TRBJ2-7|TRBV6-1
CASSQGQLAYEQYF
TGTGCCAGCAGCCAGGGACAGTTAGCCTACGAGCAGTACTTC
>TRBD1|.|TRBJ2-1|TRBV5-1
CASSLERGRDDEQFF
TGCGCCAGCAGCTTGGAAAGGGGGCGCGACGATGAGCAGTTCTTC
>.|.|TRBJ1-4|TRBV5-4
CASSRQDTNEKLFF
TGTGCCAGCAGCCGACAGGATACCAATGAAAAACTGTTTTTT
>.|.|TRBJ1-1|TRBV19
CASSIDWNTEAFF
TGTGCCAGTAGTATAGACTGGAACACTGAAGCTTTCTTT
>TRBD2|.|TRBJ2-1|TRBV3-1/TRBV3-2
CASSQSSSGGYNEQFF
TGTGCCAGCAGCCAATCTTCTAGCGGGGGCTACAATGAGCAGTTCTTC
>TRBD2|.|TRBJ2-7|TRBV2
CASSVSGYEQYF
TGTGCCAGCAGTGTTAGCGGGTACGAGCAGTACTTC
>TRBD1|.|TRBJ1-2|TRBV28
CASSPGGLNYGYTF
TGTGCCAGCAGTCCAGGGGGTCTCAACTATGGCTACACCTTC
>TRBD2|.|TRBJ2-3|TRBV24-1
CATRALAGDTQYF
TGTGCCACCCGGGCACTAGCGGGAGATACGCAGTATTTT
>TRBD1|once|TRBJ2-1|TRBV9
CASSSGQGKDEQFF
TGTGCCAGCAGCTCGGGACAGGGGAAGGATGAGCAGTTCTTC
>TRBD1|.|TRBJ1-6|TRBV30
CAWNPGTGNNSPLHF
TGTGCCTGGAATCCCGGGACAGGCAATAATTCACCCCTCCACTTT
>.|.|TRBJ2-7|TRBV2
CASSSNTGLEQYF
TGTGCCAGCAGTAGTAATACAGGGCTCGAGCAGTACTTC
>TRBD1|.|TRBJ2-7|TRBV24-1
CATSDSRTGAYEQYF
TGTGCCACCAGTGATAGTCGGACAGGAGCCTACGAGCAGTACTTC
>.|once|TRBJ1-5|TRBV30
CAWGESGNQPQHF
TGTGCCTGGGGCGAATCAGGTAATCAGCCCCAGCATTTT
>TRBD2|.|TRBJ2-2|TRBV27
CASSLFGGGNTGELFF
TGTGCCAGCAGTTTATTCGGCGGGGGGAACACCGGGGAGCTGTTTTTT
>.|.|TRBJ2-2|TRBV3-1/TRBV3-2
CASTQGDGELFF
TGTGCCAGCACCCAGGGAGACGGGGAGCTGTTTTTT
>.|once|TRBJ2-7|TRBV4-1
CASSQEDTYEQYF
TGCGCCAGCAGCCAAGAAGACACCTACGAGCAGTACTTC
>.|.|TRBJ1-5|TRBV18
CASSPSGNQPQHF
TGTGCCAGCTCACCTTCGGGAAATCAGCCCCAGCATTTT
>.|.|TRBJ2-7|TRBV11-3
CASTVSSTPDRGEQYF
TGTGCCAGCACCGTGAGTTCGACTCCCGACCGGGGGGAGCAGTACTTC
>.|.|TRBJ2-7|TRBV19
CASSIGGGQSLSYEQYF
TGTGCCAGTAGTATAGGGGGTGGACAGTCGCTGTCCTACGAGCAGTACTTC
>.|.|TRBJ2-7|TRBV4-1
CASSQASFSSYEQYF
TGCGCCAGCAGCCAAGCGAGCTTTAGCTCCTACGAGCAGTACTTC
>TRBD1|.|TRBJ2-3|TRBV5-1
CASSLTGGNTDTQYF
TGCGCCAGCAGCTTAACAGGGGGGAACACAGATACGCAGTATTTT
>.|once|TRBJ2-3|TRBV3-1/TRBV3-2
CASSQRGEDTQYF
TGTGCCAGCAGCCAACGTGGAGAAGATACGCAGTATTTT
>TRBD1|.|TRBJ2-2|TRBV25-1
CASSDRGQPGELFF
TGTGCCAGCAGTGATCGGGGACAGCCCGGGGAGCTGTTTTTT
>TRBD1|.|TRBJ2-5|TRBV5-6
CASTDRGTSMTQYF
TGTGCCAGCACGGACAGGGGGACCTCCATGACCCAGTACTTC
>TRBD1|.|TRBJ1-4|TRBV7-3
CASSSLTGEVNEKLFF
TGTGCCAGCAGCTCCCTCACAGGGGAAGTAAATGAAAAACTGTTTTTT
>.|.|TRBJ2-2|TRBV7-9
CASTLRDTGELFF
TGTGCCAGCACGTTGCGTGACACCGGGGAGCTGTTTTTT
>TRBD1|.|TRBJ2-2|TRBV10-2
CASRGVQGADTGELFF
TGCGCCAGCAGAGGGGTCCAGGGGGCGGACACCGGGGAGCTGTTTTTT
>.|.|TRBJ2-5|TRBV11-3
CASSLGGQETQYF
TGTGCCAGCAGCTTGGGGGGGCAGGAGACCCAGTACTTC
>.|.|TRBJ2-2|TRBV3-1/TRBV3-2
CASSQGQAPNTGELFF
TGTGCCAGCAGCCAAGGGCAGGCTCCGAACACCGGGGAGCTGTTTTTT
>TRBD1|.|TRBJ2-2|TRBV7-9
CASRNRGGDTGELFF
TGTGCCAGCAGAAACAGGGGTGGCGACACCGGGGAGCTGTTTTTT
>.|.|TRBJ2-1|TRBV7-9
CASSLADRLPEQFF
TGTGCCAGCAGCTTAGCGGACAGACTTCCTGAGCAGTTCTTC
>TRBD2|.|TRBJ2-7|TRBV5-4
CASSPRAGAPQYF
TGTGCCAGCAGCCCCCGAGCGGGAGCCCCGCAGTACTTC
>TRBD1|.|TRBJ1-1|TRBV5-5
CASSSTGATEAFF
TGTGCCAGCAGCTCGACAGGGGCCACTGAAGCTTTCTTT
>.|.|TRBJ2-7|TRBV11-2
CASNYYREALVF
TGTGCCAGCAACTATTACAGGGAAGCGCTGGTCTTC
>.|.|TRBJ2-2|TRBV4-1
CASSQFPLVLTGELFF
TGCGCCAGCAGCCAATTCCCCTTAGTACTCACCGGGGAGCTGTTTTTT
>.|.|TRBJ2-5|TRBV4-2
CASSQDSGETQYF
TGTGCCAGCAGCCAAGATAGCGGTGAGACCCAGTACTTC
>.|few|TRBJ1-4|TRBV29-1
CSAGLNEKLFF
TGCAGCGCTGGACTTAATGAAAAACTGTTTTTT